The sequence of this T cell receptor (beta chain) was determined in a study of T-cell reconstitution after alpha-beta-depleted transplantation in children. Findings and caveats of the study: Diversity of TCRbeta at day 60 was high in some patients, arising from surviving recipient T cells and thymic progenitors. Expanded graft clones numbering several hundred reportedly gave rise to alpha-beta T cells about two months after transplant.

Preparation of the TCRbeta library was carried out with unique molecular identifiers. MiXCR, applied by TCRdb to the PCR reads, yields one record per CDR3 protein. The data contain fewer than 750,000 distinct CDR3 sequences, about a quarter of them singletons. This CDR3 is 12 amino acids long. V was pared by 3 bases and J by 7 bases, with 12 bases between. Per the germline V gene, CDR1 is DFQATT and CDR2 is SNEGSKA (reference sequence). About this clonotype itself: The antigen remains undetermined.

The V gene is TRBV20-1, the J gene TRBJ1-1; D not resolved. The sample consisted of PBMCs, taken before TCRalphabeta/CD19-depleted stem cell transplant. The origin of this receptor is a boy younger than two with Wiskott-Aldrich syndrome, due to receive a stem cell transplant. DNA of the CDR3: TGCAGTGCTAGCCCGGGTCCCCTTGAAGCTTTCTTT. Protein: CSASPGPLEAFF.